This T cell receptor beta chain was sequenced for a study of T cells after posttransplantation cyclophosphamide. The table came from immunoSEQ multiplex PCR; TCRdb's copy has only in-frame clones and leaves some out. There are some 38,000 clones in the sample, none observed a single time. This related bone marrow graft donor gave peripheral blood on the day of marrow donation. Remarks on this clone: What it binds is unknown.

CDR3 length equals 14 residues. Germline V lookup: CDR1 SGHTA, CDR2 FQGNSA. The germline V and J ends were trimmed by 2 bases and 2 bases, with 9 bases remaining between them. Whole-study findings and limits: After PTCy, TRB diversity resembled that of CNI/methotrexate controls. Donor CD8+ memory clones often dominated recipient blood repertoires at later times. Skin or GI-infiltrating T cells shared few TRB sequences with blood.

Source material: PBMCs. The sequence was obtained from a man in his forties or fifties in good health, CMV-negative, and a related stem cell transplant donor. The chain employs TRBV7-2 and TRBJ2-5; D may be TRBD2 (6 bases). The CDR3 here is CASSLIRGQETQYF. In nucleotides, the CDR3 is TGTGCCAGCAGCTTAATACGGGGGCAAGAGACCCAGTACTTC.